This T cell receptor beta chain was obtained from a study of cytomegalovirus exposure and HLA in healthy donors. Overall study results and limits: The investigators catalogued 150 to 200 TCR beta chains as cytomegalovirus-associated.

This CDR3 has 15 amino acids. V was shortened by 0 bases and J by 2 bases, with 10 bases between the two germline ends. Germline CDR1 SGHRS, CDR2 YFSETQ. Regarding this clone: Its cognate antigen is unknown.

The study ran its PCR with 60 Vbeta and 13 Jbeta primers. The table came from immunoSEQ multiplex PCR; TCRdb's copy has only in-frame clones and leaves some out. The sample holds 100,000 to 150,000 clones, roughly 82% seen once. Sequenced: PBMCs. The chain recombines TRBV5-1 with TRBJ2-3; perhaps TRBD2 as D (6 bases). This TCR came from a male donor in good health and CMV-seropositive. Written as DNA, the CDR3 is TGCGCCAGCAGCTTGGCGGGGGTCCTCACAGATACGCAGTATTTT. Amino acid sequence: CASSLAGVLTDTQYF.